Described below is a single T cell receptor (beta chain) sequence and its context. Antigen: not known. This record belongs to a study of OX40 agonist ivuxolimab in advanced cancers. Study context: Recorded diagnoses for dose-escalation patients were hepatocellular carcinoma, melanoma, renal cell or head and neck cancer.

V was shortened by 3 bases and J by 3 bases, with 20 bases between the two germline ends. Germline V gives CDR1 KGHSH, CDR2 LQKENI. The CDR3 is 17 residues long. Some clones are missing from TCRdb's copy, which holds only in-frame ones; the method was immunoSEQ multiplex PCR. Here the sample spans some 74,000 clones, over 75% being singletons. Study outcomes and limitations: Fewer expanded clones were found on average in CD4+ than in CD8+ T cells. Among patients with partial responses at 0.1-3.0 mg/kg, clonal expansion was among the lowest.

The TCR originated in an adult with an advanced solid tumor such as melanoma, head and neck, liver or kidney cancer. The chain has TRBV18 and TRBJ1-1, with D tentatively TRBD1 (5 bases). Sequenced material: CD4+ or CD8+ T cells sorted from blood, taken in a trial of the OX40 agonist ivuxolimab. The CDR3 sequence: CASSPLSKGLSDTEAFF. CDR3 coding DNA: TGTGCCAGCTCACCTCTCTCGAAGGGGTTGTCGGACACTGAAGCTTTCTTT.